This T cell receptor (beta chain) emerged from a study of control samples from healthy donors and cancer patients. Sequencing was performed with immunoSEQ multiplex PCR; in TCRdb, only in-frame clones are kept and a portion is missing. The sample has approximately 82,000 clones, 70% to 90% seen once. V shed 1 base and J 7 bases; nucleotides not matched to a gene: 9. This CDR3 has 16 residues. The germline CDR1 and CDR2 sequences are SEHNR and FQNEAQ (reference sequence). This clone has just a few counts. Sequencing used blood. The receptor's source is a man aged 45-65 years in good health. The chain couples TRBV7-9 to TRBJ2-2, with 7 bases that match TRBD2. The CDR3 DNA reads as TGTGCCAGCAGCTTAGGACGCGGGAGTATGAACGGGGAGCTGTTTTTT. Residues: CASSLGRGSMNGELFF.